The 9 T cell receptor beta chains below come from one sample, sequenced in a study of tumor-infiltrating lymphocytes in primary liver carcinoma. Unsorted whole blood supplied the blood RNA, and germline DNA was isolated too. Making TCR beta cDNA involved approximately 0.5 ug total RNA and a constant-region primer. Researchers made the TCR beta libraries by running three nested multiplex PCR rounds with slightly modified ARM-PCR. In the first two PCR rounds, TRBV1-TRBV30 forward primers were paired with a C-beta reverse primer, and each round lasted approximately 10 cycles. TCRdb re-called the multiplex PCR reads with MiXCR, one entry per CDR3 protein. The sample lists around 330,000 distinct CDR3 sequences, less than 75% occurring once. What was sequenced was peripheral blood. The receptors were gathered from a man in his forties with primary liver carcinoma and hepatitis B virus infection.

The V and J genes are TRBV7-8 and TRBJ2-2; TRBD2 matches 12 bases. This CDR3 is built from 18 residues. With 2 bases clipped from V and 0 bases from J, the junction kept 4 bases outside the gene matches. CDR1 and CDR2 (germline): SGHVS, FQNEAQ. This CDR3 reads CASSLRTSGTTNTGELFF. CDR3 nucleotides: TGTGCCAGCAGCTTAAGGACTAGCGGGACGACGAACACCGGGGAGCTGTTTTTT.

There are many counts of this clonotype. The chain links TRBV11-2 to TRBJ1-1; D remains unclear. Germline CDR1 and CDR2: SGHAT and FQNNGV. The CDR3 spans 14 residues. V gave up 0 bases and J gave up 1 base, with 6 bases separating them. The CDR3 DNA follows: TGTGCCAGCAGCTTAGATCCCGGGAACACTGAAGCTTTCTTT. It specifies CASSLDPGNTEAFF.

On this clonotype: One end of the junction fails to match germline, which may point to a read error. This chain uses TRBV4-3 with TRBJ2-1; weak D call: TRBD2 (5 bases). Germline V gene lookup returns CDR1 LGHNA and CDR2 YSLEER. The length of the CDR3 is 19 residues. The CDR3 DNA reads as TGCGCCAGCAGCCAAGACCGGGCCCTTACTGGGAGCTCCTACAATGAGCACTTCTTC. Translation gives CASSQDRALTGSSYNEHFF.

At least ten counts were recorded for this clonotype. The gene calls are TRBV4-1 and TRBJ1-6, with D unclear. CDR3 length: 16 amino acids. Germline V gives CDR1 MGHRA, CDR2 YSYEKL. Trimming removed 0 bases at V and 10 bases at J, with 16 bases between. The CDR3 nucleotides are TGCGCCAGCAGCCAAGATTTTGGGGTAGGAGGATCACCCCTCCACTTT. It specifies CASSQDFGVGGSPLHF.

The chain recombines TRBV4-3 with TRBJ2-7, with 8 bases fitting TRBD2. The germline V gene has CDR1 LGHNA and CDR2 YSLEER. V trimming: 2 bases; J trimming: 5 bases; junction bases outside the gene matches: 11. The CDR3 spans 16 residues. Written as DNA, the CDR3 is TGCGCCAGCAGCCAACGACCAGCGGGAGCAACCAACGAGCAGTACTTC. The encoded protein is CASSQRPAGATNEQYF.

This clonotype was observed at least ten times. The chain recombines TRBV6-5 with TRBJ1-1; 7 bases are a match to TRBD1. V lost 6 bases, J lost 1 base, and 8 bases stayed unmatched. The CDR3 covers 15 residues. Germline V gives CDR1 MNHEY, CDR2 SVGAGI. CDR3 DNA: TGTGCCAGCAGACCGACAGGGACTGGGAACACTGAAGCTTTCTTT. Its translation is CASRPTGTGNTEAFF.

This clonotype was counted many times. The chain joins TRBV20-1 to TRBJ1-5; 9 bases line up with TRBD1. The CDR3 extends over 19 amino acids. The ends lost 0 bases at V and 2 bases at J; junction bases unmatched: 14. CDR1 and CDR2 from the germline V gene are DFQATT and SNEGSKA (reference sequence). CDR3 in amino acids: CSARDVSGTGFSRNQPQHF. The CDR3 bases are TGCAGTGCTAGAGACGTTTCCGGGACAGGGTTTAGTCGCAATCAGCCCCAGCATTTT.

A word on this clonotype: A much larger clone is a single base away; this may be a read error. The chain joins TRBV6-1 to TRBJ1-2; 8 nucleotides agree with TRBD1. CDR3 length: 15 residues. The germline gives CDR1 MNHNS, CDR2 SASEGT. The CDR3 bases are TGTGCCAGCAGTGGGGGACAGGCTAGGACCTATGACTACACCTTC. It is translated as CASSGGQARTYDYTF.

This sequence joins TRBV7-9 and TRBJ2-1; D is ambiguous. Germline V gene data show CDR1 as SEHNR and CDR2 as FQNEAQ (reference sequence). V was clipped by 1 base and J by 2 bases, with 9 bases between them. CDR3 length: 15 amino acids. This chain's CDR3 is CASSLVLGTYNEQFF. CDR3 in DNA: TGTGCCAGCAGCTTAGTACTGGGGACCTACAATGAGCAGTTCTTC.